Reported below is one TCR beta chain. Here immunoSEQ multiplex PCR was the method, and the copy in TCRdb shows in-frame clones only, minus some. The repertoire holds 7,800 or so clones, 75% to 95% seen once, with about 3.9% in the top ten. This sample is part of a study of T cells after posttransplantation cyclophosphamide. The CDR3 has 18 residues. In germline, CDR1 is LNHNV, CDR2 YYDKDF (reference sequence). The trim removed 0 bases at V and 5 bases at J, leaving 11 bases unmatched. What was sequenced was CD4+ T cells sorted from blood. This TCR was sampled from a woman between 50 and 59 years old in good health and a related stem cell transplant donor. The chain links TRBV15 to TRBJ2-3; 10 bases map to TRBD2. CDR3 protein: CATSRDEVTSGKVDTQYF. The CDR3 DNA reads TGTGCCACCAGCAGAGATGAGGTCACTAGCGGGAAGGTAGATACGCAGTATTTT.